This TCR beta chain derives from a study of control samples from healthy donors and cancer patients. Germline CDR1 is MNHEY and CDR2 is SVGAGI. This CDR3 comprises 14 residues. V lost 8 bases and J 0 bases, leaving 14 bases between the germline ends. Here immunoSEQ multiplex PCR was the method, and the copy in TCRdb shows in-frame clones only, minus some. The data show approximately 100,000 clones, about nine tenths seen once. The chain couples TRBV6-5 to TRBJ2-7; possible D gene TRBD2, 6 bases. The sample taken for sequencing was blood. The receptor comes from a young woman in good health. DNA for the CDR3: TGTGCCAGCGAGTGGGGAGGCAGCTCCTACGAGCAGTACTTC. This gives the protein CASEWGGSSYEQYF.